One sample yielded the 18 T cell receptor beta chains listed below, sequenced in a study of neoadjuvant anti-PD-1 for oral cavity cancer. Only in-frame clones appear in the TCRdb table, and some are missing; sequencing was by immunoSEQ multiplex PCR. The sample includes 15,000 or so clones, more than 60% of them seen just once. The starting material was PBMCs, obtained before nivolumab (anti-PD-1) treatment. The receptors derive from a person between 35 and 79 years old with oral cavity squamous cell carcinoma.

This clone is medium-sized by share. V and J are TRBV4-1 and TRBJ2-4; possibly TRBD2 for D (6 bases). Germline assignment: CDR1 MGHRA and CDR2 YSYEKL. V lost 4 bases and J 7 bases, leaving 14 bases between the germline ends. CDR3 length equals 14 residues. The CDR3 bases are TGCGCCAGCAGCCCTAGCGCAAGAGTTAACATTCAGTACTTC. Translating gives CASSPSARVNIQYF.

In this sample, this clone turned up a few times. This rearrangement joins TRBV6-5 to TRBJ2-7; the D is unclear. The V and J ends lost 6 bases and 6 bases respectively, with 9 bases between them. Germline CDR1 is MNHEY and CDR2 is SVGAGI. The CDR3 has 11 amino acids. This CDR3 is CASSRGSEQYF. DNA for the CDR3: TGTGCCAGCAGCCGAGGTAGCGAGCAGTACTTC.

The CDR3 DNA is TGTGCCAGCAGCTTATCCGGGACTAGCAATGAGCAGTTCTTC. Residues: CASSLSGTSNEQFF. The rearrangement uses TRBV7-3 and TRBJ2-1; 8 bases are shared with TRBD2. Germline trimming cut 2 bases from V and 6 bases from J; bases unmatched to any gene: 3. Germline assignment: CDR1 SGHTA and CDR2 FQGTGA. The CDR3 runs 14 residues. The variable domain in full, with the rest retrieved from reference TRBV7-3 and TRBJ2-1, is GAGVSQTPSNKVTEKGKYVELRCDPISGHTALYWYRQSLGQGPEFLIYFQGTGAADDSGLPNDRFFAVRPEGSVSTLKIQRTERGDSAVYLCASSLSGTSNEQFFGPGTRLTVL.

The chain couples TRBV5-1 to TRBJ2-7; 10 bases agree with TRBD1. This CDR3 has 14 amino acids. Germline V gives CDR1 SGHRS, CDR2 YFSETQ. With V trimmed by 6 bases and J by 6 bases, 9 bases remained unmatched. CDR3 amino acids: CASMWTGGKGEQYF. The CDR3 nucleotides are TGCGCCAGCATGTGGACAGGGGGTAAAGGCGAGCAGTACTTC.

J is TRBJ1-2 and V is TRBV18; TRBD1 is a possible D gene (5 bases). CDR1 KGHSH and CDR2 LQKENI come from the germline V gene. The CDR3 covers 15 residues. V was cut by 5 bases and J by 2 bases, with 15 bases left in between. The CDR3 coding sequence is TGTGCCAGCTCAGTATCCGGGACGGGAAACTATGGCTACACCTTC. It codes for CASSVSGTGNYGYTF.

V usage is TRBV5-1 and J usage is TRBJ1-1; no definite D call. This CDR3 has 10 amino acids. CDR1 SGHRS and CDR2 YFSETQ come from the germline V gene. The CDR3 DNA sequence: TGCTCCGAGAGGGACACTGAAGCTTTCTTT. Encoded protein: CSERDTEAFF.

This clone was counted once. This chain joins TRBV11-2 and TRBJ1-3; D gene unclear. From germline, CDR1 is SGHAT and CDR2 FQNNGV. V lost 2 bases to trimming and J lost 0 bases, with 11 bases between them. The CDR3 consists of 16 residues. The CDR3 sequence: CASSLTDRRSGNTIYF. The CDR3 DNA follows: TGTGCCAGCAGCTTAACGGACCGACGCTCTGGAAACACCATATATTTT. Supplemented by reference TRBV11-2 and TRBJ1-3, the full variable domain reads EAGVAQSPRYKIIEKRQSVAFWCNPISGHATLYWYQQILGQGPKLLIQFQNNGVVDDSQLPKDRFSAERLKGVDSTLKIQPAKLEDSAVYLCASSLTDRRSGNTIYFGEGSWLTVV.

This chain links TRBV5-1 with TRBJ1-2; TRBD1 is a possible D gene (5 bases). The germline V gene has CDR1 SGHRS and CDR2 YFSETQ. V was pared by 5 bases and J by 6 bases, with 17 bases between. The CDR3 sequence is 14 residues long. The CDR3 nucleotides read TGCGCCAGCAGGGTGTACGCGGGGGACGATGGCTACACCTTC. This sequence encodes CASRVYAGDDGYTF.

This clone came up a few times. The V and J genes are TRBV6-1 and TRBJ2-7; 8 bases are a match to TRBD1. V shed 5 bases, J shed 7 bases, and the junction held 13 bases outside the gene matches. Germline values: CDR1 MNHNS, CDR2 SASEGT. CDR3 length: 15 residues. The CDR3 loop is CASSPRDRPGSEQYF. The DNA for the CDR3 is TGTGCCAGCAGTCCCAGGGACAGGCCTGGGTCTGAGCAGTACTTC.

The rearrangement links TRBV5-4 to TRBJ2-2; D is perhaps TRBD1 (5 bases). V gave up 3 bases and J gave up 4 bases, with 19 bases separating them. Germline CDR1 and CDR2: SGHNT and YYREEE (reference sequence). The CDR3 consists of 17 residues. The CDR3: CASSSPGQGVITGELFF. CDR3 in DNA: TGTGCCAGCAGCTCCCCCGGGCAGGGCGTCATCACCGGGGAGCTGTTTTTT.

CDR3 DNA sequence: TGTGCCAGTAGTATGAAGGGGATTCCGGGAGATGAGCAGTTCTTC. Translating gives CASSMKGIPGDEQFF. The chain uses TRBV19 and TRBJ2-1; D perhaps matches TRBD2 (6 bases). This CDR3 comprises 15 residues. From germline, CDR1 is LNHDA and CDR2 SQIVND (reference sequence). Trimming took 3 bases from V and 8 from J, leaving 17 bases between them. The whole variable domain, filled in from reference TRBV19 and TRBJ2-1, reads DGGITQSPKYLFRKEGQNVTLSCEQNLNHDAMYWYRQDPGQGLRLIYYSQIVNDFQKGDIAEGYSVSREKKESFPLTVTSAQKNPTAFYLCASSMKGIPGDEQFFGPGTRLTVL.

V usage is TRBV6-5 and J usage is TRBJ2-7, with unresolved D. The CDR3 is made up of 12 amino acids. The V gene's germline CDR1 is MNHEY and CDR2 SVGAGI. Trimming took off 5 bases at V and 0 bases at J, with 5 bases between the two ends. CDR3 in DNA: TGTGCCAGCAGTCCAGCCTCCTACGAGCAGTACTTC. As protein: CASSPASYEQYF.

The chain couples TRBV2 to TRBJ2-6, with 8 bases fitting TRBD1. The junction had 8 bases not matched to a gene; V was cut back by 7 bases and J by 3 bases. The CDR3 contains 16 residues. Germline V gene data show CDR1 as SNHLY and CDR2 as FYNNEI. For the CDR3, the DNA is TGTGCCAGCAAAAACAGGGGGAAAAGTGGGGCCAACGTCCTGACTTTC. As protein: CASKNRGKSGANVLTF.

The rearrangement joins TRBV6-1 to TRBJ2-7; weak D call: TRBD1 (6 bases). CDR3 size: 12 residues. V lost 5 bases and J lost 4, with 9 bases in between. Germline V gene sequence: CDR1 MNHNS, CDR2 SASEGT. CDR3 nucleotide sequence: TGTGCCAGCAGTCGGCAGGGGTACGAGCAGTACTTC. This gives the protein CASSRQGYEQYF.

In this sample, this clone turned up a few times. This rearrangement joins TRBV30 to TRBJ1-1; D gene uncertain. Deletions cut 8 bases from V and 2 bases from J, with 15 bases between. The CDR3 runs to 13 residues. Germline lookup yields CDR1 GTSNPN and CDR2 SVGIG (reference sequence). CDR3 amino acids: CAGLVGSNTEAFF. The CDR3 DNA reads TGTGCCGGCCTAGTGGGGAGCAACACTGAAGCTTTCTTT.

The gene calls are TRBV6-5 and TRBJ1-2, with D possibly matching TRBD1 (5 bases). CDR3 length: 13 residues. Trimming took off 0 bases at V and 8 bases at J, with 10 bases between the two ends. CDR1 MNHEY and CDR2 SVGAGI come from the germline V gene. This CDR3 reads CASSYSGREGYTF. The CDR3 DNA sequence: TGTGCCAGCAGTTACTCTGGCAGGGAGGGCTACACCTTC.

This chain connects TRBV6-4 to TRBJ2-1; 9 bases match TRBD2. The trim removed 1 base at V and 7 bases at J, leaving 5 bases unmatched. CDR1 is MRHNA and CDR2 is SNTAGT in the germline V gene. The CDR3 length is 15 residues. CDR3 region: CASSDFGGGANEQFF. CDR3 nucleotides: TGTGCCAGCAGTGACTTCGGCGGGGGGGCAAATGAGCAGTTCTTC.

The genes are TRBV30 and TRBJ1-6; D is unresolved. The CDR3 sequence is 14 residues long. Germline V gene data show CDR1 as GTSNPN and CDR2 as SVGIG (reference sequence). V lost 1 base, J lost 11 bases, and 15 bases lay in between. The CDR3 nucleotides read TGTGCCTGGAGTGGGGCGACTCCACCGGCACCCCTCCACTTT. Translated, it gives CAWSGATPPAPLHF.